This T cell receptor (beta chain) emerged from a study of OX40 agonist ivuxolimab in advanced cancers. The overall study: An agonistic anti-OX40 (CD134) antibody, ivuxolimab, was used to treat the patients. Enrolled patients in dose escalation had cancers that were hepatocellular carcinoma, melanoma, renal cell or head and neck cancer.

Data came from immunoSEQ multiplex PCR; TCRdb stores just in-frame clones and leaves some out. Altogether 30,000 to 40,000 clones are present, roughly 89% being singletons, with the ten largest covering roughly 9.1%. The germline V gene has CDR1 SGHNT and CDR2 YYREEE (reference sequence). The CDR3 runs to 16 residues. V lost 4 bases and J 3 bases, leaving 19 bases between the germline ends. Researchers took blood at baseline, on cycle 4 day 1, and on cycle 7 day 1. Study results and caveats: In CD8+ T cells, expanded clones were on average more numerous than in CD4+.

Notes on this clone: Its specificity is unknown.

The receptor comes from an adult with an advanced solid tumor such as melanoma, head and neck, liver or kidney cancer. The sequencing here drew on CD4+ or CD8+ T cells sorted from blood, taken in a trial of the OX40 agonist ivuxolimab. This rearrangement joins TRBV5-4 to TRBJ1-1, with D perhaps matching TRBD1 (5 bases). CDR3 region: CASSLPRGVGYTEAFF. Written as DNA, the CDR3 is TGTGCCAGCAGCCTCCCTCGAGGGGTTGGGTACACTGAAGCTTTCTTT. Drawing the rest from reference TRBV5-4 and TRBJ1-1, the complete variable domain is ETGVTQSPTHLIKTRGQQVTLRCSSQSGHNTVSWYQQALGQGPQFIFQYYREEENGRGNFPPRFSGLQFPNYSSELNVNALELDDSALYLCASSLPRGVGYTEAFFGQGTRLTVV.